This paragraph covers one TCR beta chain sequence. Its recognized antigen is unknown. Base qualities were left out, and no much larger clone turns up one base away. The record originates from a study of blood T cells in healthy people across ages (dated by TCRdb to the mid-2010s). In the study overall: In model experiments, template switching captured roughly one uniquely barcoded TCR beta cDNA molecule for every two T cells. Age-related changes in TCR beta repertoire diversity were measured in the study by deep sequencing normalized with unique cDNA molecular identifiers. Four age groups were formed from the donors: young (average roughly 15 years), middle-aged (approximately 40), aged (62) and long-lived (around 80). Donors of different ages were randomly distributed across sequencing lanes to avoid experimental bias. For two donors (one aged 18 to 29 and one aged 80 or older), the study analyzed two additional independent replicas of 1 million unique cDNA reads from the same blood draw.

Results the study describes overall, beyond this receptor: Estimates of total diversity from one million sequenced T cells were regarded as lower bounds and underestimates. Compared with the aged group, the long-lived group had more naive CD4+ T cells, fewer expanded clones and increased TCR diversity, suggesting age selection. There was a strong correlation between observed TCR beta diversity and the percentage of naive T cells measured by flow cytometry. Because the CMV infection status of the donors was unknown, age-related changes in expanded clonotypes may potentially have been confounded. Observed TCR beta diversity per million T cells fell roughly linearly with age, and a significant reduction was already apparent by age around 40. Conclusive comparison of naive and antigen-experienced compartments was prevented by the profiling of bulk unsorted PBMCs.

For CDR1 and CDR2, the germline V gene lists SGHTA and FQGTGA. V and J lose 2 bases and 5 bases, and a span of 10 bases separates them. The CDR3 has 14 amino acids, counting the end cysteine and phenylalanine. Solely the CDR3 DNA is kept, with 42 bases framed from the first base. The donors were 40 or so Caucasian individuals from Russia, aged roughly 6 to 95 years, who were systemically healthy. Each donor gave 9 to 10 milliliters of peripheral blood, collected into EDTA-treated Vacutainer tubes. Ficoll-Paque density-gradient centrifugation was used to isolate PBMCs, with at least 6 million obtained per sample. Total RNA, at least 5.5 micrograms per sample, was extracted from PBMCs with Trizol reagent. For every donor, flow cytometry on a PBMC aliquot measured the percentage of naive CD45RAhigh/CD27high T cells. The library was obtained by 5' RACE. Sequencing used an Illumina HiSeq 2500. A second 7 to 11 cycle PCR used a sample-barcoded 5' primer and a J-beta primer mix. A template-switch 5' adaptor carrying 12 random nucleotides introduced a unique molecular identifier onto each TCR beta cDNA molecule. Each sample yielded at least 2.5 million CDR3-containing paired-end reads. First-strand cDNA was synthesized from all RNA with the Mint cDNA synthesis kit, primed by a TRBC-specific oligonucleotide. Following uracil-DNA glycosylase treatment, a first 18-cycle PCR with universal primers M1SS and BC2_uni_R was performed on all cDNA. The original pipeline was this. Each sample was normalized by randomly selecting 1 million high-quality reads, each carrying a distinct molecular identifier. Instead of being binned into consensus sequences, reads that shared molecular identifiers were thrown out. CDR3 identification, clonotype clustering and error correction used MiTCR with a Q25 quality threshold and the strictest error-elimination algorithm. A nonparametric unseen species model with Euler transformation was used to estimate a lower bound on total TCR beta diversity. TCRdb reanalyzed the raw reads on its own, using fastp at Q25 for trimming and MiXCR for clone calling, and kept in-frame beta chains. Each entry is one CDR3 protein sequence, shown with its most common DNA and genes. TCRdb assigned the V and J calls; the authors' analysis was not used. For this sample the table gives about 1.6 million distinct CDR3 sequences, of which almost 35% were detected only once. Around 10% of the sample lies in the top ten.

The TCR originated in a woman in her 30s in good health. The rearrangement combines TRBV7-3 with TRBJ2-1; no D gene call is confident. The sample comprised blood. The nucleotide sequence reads TGTGCCAGCAGCTTATTAGCAGAGAACAATGAGCAGTTCTTC. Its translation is CASSLLAENNEQFF.